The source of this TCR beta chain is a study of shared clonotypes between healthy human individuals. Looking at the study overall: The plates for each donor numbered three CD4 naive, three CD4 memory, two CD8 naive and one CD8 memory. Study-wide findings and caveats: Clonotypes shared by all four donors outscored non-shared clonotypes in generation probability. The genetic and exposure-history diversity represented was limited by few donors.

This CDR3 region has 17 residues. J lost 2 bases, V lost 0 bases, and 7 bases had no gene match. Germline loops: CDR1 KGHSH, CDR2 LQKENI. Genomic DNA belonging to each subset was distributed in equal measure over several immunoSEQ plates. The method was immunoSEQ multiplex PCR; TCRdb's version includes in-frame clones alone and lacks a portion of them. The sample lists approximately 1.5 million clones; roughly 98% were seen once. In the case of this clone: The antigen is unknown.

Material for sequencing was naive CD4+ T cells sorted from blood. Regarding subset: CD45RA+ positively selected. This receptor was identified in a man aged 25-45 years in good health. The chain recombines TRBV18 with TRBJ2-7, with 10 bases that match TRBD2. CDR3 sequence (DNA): TGTGCCAGCTCACCACCTTGGACTAGCGGAACAACCTACGAGCAGTACTTC. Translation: CASSPPWTSGTTYEQYF. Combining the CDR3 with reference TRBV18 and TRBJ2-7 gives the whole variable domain NAGVMQNPRHLVRRRGQEARLRCSPMKGHSHVYWYRQLPEEGLKFMVYLQKENIIDESGMPKERFSAEFPKEGPSILRIQQVVRGDSAAYFCASSPPWTSGTTYEQYFGPGTRLTVT.